The 21 T cell receptor beta chains below all came from one sample that was sequenced in a study of cytomegalovirus exposure and HLA in healthy donors. Primers: 60 Vbeta forward and 13 Jbeta reverse. Measured with immunoSEQ multiplex PCR; TCRdb has only the in-frame clones, and not every one. The table lists about 150,000 clones, 70% to 90% of them singletons. What was sequenced was PBMCs. Source of these receptors: a man aged 25-40 years in good health and CMV-seropositive.

Here the CDR3 DNA reads TGTGCCAGCAGTGAGGGCTCTGGAAACACCATATATTTT. It is translated as CASSEGSGNTIYF. The chain couples TRBV7-9 to TRBJ1-3; no reliable D call. V lost 6 bases and J 0 bases, leaving 6 bases between the germline ends. The germline CDR1 and CDR2 sequences are SEHNR and FQNEAQ (reference sequence). The CDR3 has 13 amino acids.

The V gene is TRBV7-8, the J gene TRBJ2-1, with TRBD1 matching 8 bases. Germline CDR1 SGHVS, CDR2 FQNEAQ. Trimming at V came to 1 base and at J to 2 bases, leaving 4 bases not matched to a gene. CDR3 length: 16 residues. This CDR3 reads CASSLGTGLTYNEQFF. Written as DNA, the CDR3 is TGTGCCAGCAGCTTAGGGACAGGGTTAACCTACAATGAGCAGTTCTTC.

For this clone: Other nucleotide sequences from this sample produce the same CDR3. The chain joins TRBV7-9 to TRBJ2-7, with 7 bases fitting TRBD2. CDR3 length equals 14 residues. CDR1 is SEHNR and CDR2 is FQNEAQ in the germline V gene (reference sequence). Trimming at V came to 6 bases and at J to 2 bases, leaving 7 bases not matched to a gene. CDR3 loop: CASSLGGGPYEQYF. The CDR3 nucleotides are TGTGCCAGCAGTTTGGGGGGAGGGCCCTACGAGCAGTACTTC.

The gene calls are TRBV10-3 and TRBJ2-1, with 8 positions matching TRBD2. Germline-derived CDR1 and CDR2 are ENHRY and SYGVKD. Trimming at V came to 6 bases and at J to 1 base, leaving 8 bases not matched to a gene. The CDR3 totals 16 residues. CDR3 nucleotides: TGTGCCATCAGCACCCCAGCGGGAGCGTCCTACAATGAGCAGTTCTTC. It translates to CAISTPAGASYNEQFF.

The CDR3 DNA reads TGTGCCAGCAGTACCCAGCCCAGAGGAGTAAGCGAGTTCTTC. Translated, it gives CASSTQPRGVSEFF. The V and J genes are TRBV6-5 and TRBJ2-1; D ambiguous. The germline gives CDR1 MNHEY, CDR2 SVGAGI. The CDR3 totals 14 residues. V lost 5 bases and J 14 bases, leaving 22 bases between the germline ends.

The table lists this clone with a few counts. The chain is built from TRBV6-1 and TRBJ2-7, with 10 positions matching TRBD2. Germline-derived CDR1 and CDR2 are MNHNS and SASEGT. This CDR3 comprises 14 residues. Trimming took 11 bases from V and 6 from J; bases not matched to a gene: 13. CDR3 region: CAHGPASGSGEQYF. As DNA, the CDR3 is TGTGCCCACGGTCCGGCTAGCGGGAGCGGCGAGCAGTACTTC.

The V gene is TRBV7-9, the J gene TRBJ1-2; D is perhaps TRBD1 (5 bases). The germline gives CDR1 SEHNR, CDR2 FQNEAQ (reference sequence). V lost 9 bases and J lost 3, with 14 bases in between. The CDR3 has 13 residues. CDR3 residues: CASRPQGDYGYTF. The CDR3 bases are TGTGCCAGTAGACCGCAGGGCGACTATGGCTACACCTTC. The variable domain in full, with the rest retrieved from reference TRBV7-9 and TRBJ1-2, is DTGVSQNPRHKITKRGQNVTFRCDPISEHNRLYWYRQTLGQGPEFLTYFQNEAQLEKSRLLSDRFSAERPKGSFSTLEIQRTEQGDSAMYLCASRPQGDYGYTFGSGTRLTVV.

The genes are TRBV7-6 and TRBJ2-1; 9 bases agree with TRBD2. The CDR3 sequence is 15 residues long. Germline CDR1 and CDR2: SGHVS and FNYEAQ. The V gene end was trimmed by 3 bases and the J gene end by 5 bases; junction bases not matched to a gene: 5. CDR3 protein: CASSLTPSGDNEQFF. CDR3 bases: TGTGCCAGCAGCTTGACCCCTAGCGGGGACAATGAGCAGTTCTTC.

The chain couples TRBV6-5 to TRBJ1-2; D possibly corresponds to TRBD1 (5 bases). With 11 bases removed from V and 4 bases from J, the gap between germline ends came to 17 bases. This CDR3 spans 13 amino acids. Germline loops: CDR1 MNHEY, CDR2 SVGAGI. Written as DNA, the CDR3 is TGTGCCCCCCGCCGCGAGACAGTCTATGGCTACACCTTC. Translated, it gives CAPRRETVYGYTF.

The J gene is TRBJ1-2, the V gene TRBV6-1; TRBD1 aligns across 10 bases. The CDR3 runs to 14 residues. V lost 6 bases, J lost 10 bases, and 11 bases stayed unmatched. Germline assignment: CDR1 MNHNS and CDR2 SASEGT. Here the CDR3 reads CASSRTRQGADYTF. For the CDR3, the DNA is TGTGCCAGCAGCCGTACGAGACAGGGGGCTGACTACACCTTC.

The chain is built from TRBV7-2 and TRBJ2-7; D is undetermined. V lost 3 bases, J lost 2 bases, and 11 bases lay in between. CDR3 length equals 14 residues. Germline V gene data show CDR1 as SGHTA and CDR2 as FQGNSA. This CDR3 reads CASSFPAITYEQYF. The CDR3, as DNA: TGTGCCAGCAGCTTTCCAGCGATTACCTACGAGCAGTACTTC.

This clone was seen a single time. The rearrangement links TRBV10-3 to TRBJ2-3; 10 bases align to TRBD1. The CDR3 has 14 amino acids. V gave up 10 bases and J gave up 0 bases; unmatched junction bases: 4. Germline V gene lookup returns CDR1 ENHRY and CDR2 SYGVKD. The CDR3 spells CATGQGDSTDTQYF. CDR3 in DNA: TGTGCCACCGGACAGGGGGATAGCACAGATACGCAGTATTTT.

The chain joins TRBV13 to TRBJ1-2; D perhaps matches TRBD1 (6 bases). Deletions cut 5 bases from V and 2 bases from J, with 9 bases between. The CDR3 runs 13 residues. Germline V gives CDR1 PRHDT, CDR2 FYEKMQ (reference sequence). CDR3 in amino acids: CASSVTGNYGYTF. As DNA, the CDR3 is TGTGCCAGCAGCGTCACAGGGAACTATGGCTACACCTTC.

The chain links TRBV29-1 to TRBJ1-1, with D perhaps matching TRBD1 (6 bases). Between the trimmed V and J ends, which lost 3 bases and 5 bases, there was a span of 10 bases. Germline CDR1 reads SQVTM; CDR2 reads ANQGSEA. The length of the CDR3 is 12 residues. The CDR3 DNA sequence: TGCAGCGTTGAGAATCAGGGGACTGAAGCTTTCTTT. This translates into CSVENQGTEAFF.

The chain recombines TRBV16 with TRBJ2-3; D perhaps matches TRBD2 (6 bases). Germline V gene sequence: CDR1 KGHSY, CDR2 FQNENV. The CDR3 is 15 residues long. Trimming left V 0 bases short and J 1 base short, with 8 bases between. The CDR3 protein is CASSQSAGRTDTQYF. DNA of the CDR3: TGTGCCAGCAGCCAATCAGCGGGTCGCACAGATACGCAGTATTTT.

The chain carries TRBV25-1 and TRBJ2-7; 8 bases map to TRBD2. This CDR3 region has 16 residues. The germline V gene has CDR1 MGHDK and CDR2 SYGVNS. V shed 1 base, J shed 6 bases, and the junction held 11 bases outside the gene matches. CDR3 loop: CASSEWSAAGVLEQYF. CDR3 in DNA: TGTGCCAGCAGTGAATGGTCGGCAGCGGGAGTTCTCGAGCAGTACTTC.

The chain couples TRBV6-5 to TRBJ2-3; 9 nucleotides agree with TRBD1. The V and J ends lost 6 bases and 0 bases, in that order; junction bases with no gene match: 4. This CDR3 is built from 15 residues. The V gene's germline CDR1 is MNHEY and CDR2 SVGAGI. The CDR3 DNA is TGTGCCAGCAGAAGGGACAGGGTTAGCACAGATACGCAGTATTTT. It codes for CASRRDRVSTDTQYF.

This clone was observed a few times. The chain links TRBV4-2 to TRBJ1-5; 11 bases line up with TRBD1. The CDR3 loop spans 15 amino acids. Germline CDR1 and CDR2: LGHNA and YNFKEQ. Trimming cost V 1 base and J 4 bases; bases outside gene matches: 0. This CDR3 is CASSQGDRGNQPQHF. CDR3 nucleotides: TGTGCCAGCAGCCAAGGGGACAGGGGGAATCAGCCCCAGCATTTT.

This clone was counted once. The chain couples TRBV4-2 to TRBJ2-1, with D unresolved. V was trimmed by 4 bases and J by 7 bases, leaving 8 bases between them. Germline V gene data show CDR1 as LGHNA and CDR2 as YNFKEQ. There are 12 residues in the CDR3. CDR3 protein: CASSRRENEQFF. The CDR3 coding sequence is TGTGCCAGCAGCCGAAGAGAGAATGAGCAGTTCTTC.

This chain joins TRBV5-1 and TRBJ1-1, with a tentative D call TRBD1 (6 bases). Per germline, CDR1 SGHRS and CDR2 YFSETQ. This CDR3 comprises 14 residues. Trimming pared 5 bases from V and 4 bases from J, leaving 15 bases between. The CDR3 loop is CASSVGTTVTEAFF. The CDR3 bases are TGCGCCAGCAGTGTGGGGACAACTGTCACTGAAGCTTTCTTT.

The V call is TRBV18, the J call TRBJ1-3, with a tentative D call TRBD1 (5 bases). Per the germline V gene, CDR1 is KGHSH and CDR2 is LQKENI. The CDR3 consists of 17 residues. V shed 1 base and J shed 0 bases, with 13 bases lying between them. DNA of the CDR3: TGTGCCAGCTCACCACTGGGGCCCTTAAACTCTGGAAACACCATATATTTT. Amino acids: CASSPLGPLNSGNTIYF.